This T cell receptor beta chain was retrieved from a study of blood T cells in healthy people across ages (dated by TCRdb to about 2015). Looking at the study overall: In model experiments, template switching captured roughly one uniquely barcoded TCR beta cDNA molecule for every two T cells. To avoid experimental bias, donors of different ages were spread randomly across the sequencing lanes. Using the same blood draw, the study looked at two additional independent replicas of 1 million unique cDNA reads for two donors, one aged 18 to 30 and the other aged 80 or older. The donors were split into four age groups: young (average 16 years), middle-aged (39), aged (roughly 60) and long-lived (approximately 80). Using deep sequencing normalized with unique cDNA molecular identifiers, the study measured how TCR beta repertoire diversity changes with age.

This clonotype was detected only a few times. Its antigen is not yet known. There are no base qualities to consult, and no much larger clone falls within one base. The paper as a whole reports these results and caveats: Estimates of total diversity based on one million sequenced T cells were regarded as lower bounds and as underestimates. Observed TCR beta diversity per million T cells fell roughly linearly with age, and a significant reduction was already apparent by age about 43. Bulk unsorted PBMC profiling prevented conclusive comparison of naive and antigen-experienced compartments. Compared with the aged group, the long-lived group had more naive CD4+ T cells, fewer expanded clones and increased TCR diversity, a pattern suggesting age selection. Because the CMV infection status of the donors was unknown, age-related changes in expanded clonotypes may potentially have been confounded. A strong correlation was found between observed TCR beta diversity and the percentage of naive T cells measured by flow cytometry.

Donors were a few dozen systemically healthy Caucasian individuals from Russia aged roughly 6 to 95 years. Each donor gave 8.5 to 10 milliliters of peripheral blood, collected into EDTA-treated Vacutainer tubes. Ficoll-Paque density-gradient centrifugation was used to isolate PBMCs, with at least 7 million obtained per sample. Total RNA, at least 6 micrograms per sample, was extracted from PBMCs with Trizol reagent. For every donor, an aliquot of PBMCs went through flow cytometry to measure the percentages of naive CD45RAhigh/CD27high T cells. Preparation of the library involved 5' RACE. Sequencing instrument: Illumina HiSeq 2500. A second PCR of roughly 7 to 12 cycles was performed with a sample-barcoded 5' primer and a J-beta primer mix. Each TCR beta cDNA molecule received a unique molecular identifier from a template-switch 5' adaptor carrying 12 random nucleotides. At least 2.5 million CDR3-containing paired-end reads were obtained from each sample. First-strand cDNA synthesis was performed from all RNA using the Mint cDNA synthesis kit, with priming by a TRBC-specific oligonucleotide. After uracil-DNA glycosylase treatment, a first 18-cycle PCR used universal primers M1SS and BC2_uni_R on all cDNA. The source study handled its data this way. Each sample was normalized by randomly selecting 1 million high-quality reads, each carrying a distinct molecular identifier. Reads with shared molecular identifiers were discarded instead of being binned into consensus sequences. MiTCR, with a Q25 quality threshold and the strictest error-elimination algorithm, was used for CDR3 identification, clonotype clustering and error correction. Lower-bound total TCR beta diversity was estimated with a nonparametric unseen species model using Euler transformation. Through fastp at Q25 and MiXCR, TCRdb rebuilt clones from the public reads, retaining in-frame beta chains. Every CDR3 protein is listed once, alongside the most common genes and DNA of its rows. The V and J calls and clone size are TCRdb's, not the authors'. This sample holds around 990,000 distinct CDR3 sequences; 35% to 45% were observed only once. About an eighth of the sample lies in the top ten.

This receptor was identified in a man between 18 and 29 years old in good health. Source material: blood.

DNA sequence: TGTGCCAGCAGTCCCTCTCTGCGGGGTTGGCAGCCCCAGCATTTT. This gives the protein CASSPSLRGWQPQHF. This receptor chain uses TRBV28 and TRBJ1-5, with no confidently assigned D gene. The CDR3 spans 15 residues, from the cysteine through the phenylalanine. The sequence is cut down to CDR3 DNA, 45 bases in frame from base 1. Based on the germline V gene, the CDR1 and CDR2 sequences are MDHEN and SYDVKM. V is pared back by 5 bases and J by 7 bases, with 18 bases lying between the germline termini.